This T cell receptor beta chain was sequenced during a study of blood T cell repertoires in COVID-19. In the study overall: Samples representing acute and convalescent COVID-19 were sourced from the United States, Italy and Spain. Sources were T cells, B-cell-depleted T cells, or PBMCs; the material itself was cDNA or gDNA.

In the authors' workflow: Reference gene primer amplification yielded estimated nucleated cell counts. Sequenced by immunoSEQ multiplex PCR; TCRdb stores in-frame clones only, minus some. V and J calls and clone size are given by that table; D and trimming were obtained from the DNA. Found here are about 280,000 clones, 88% of them singletons; the top ten hold about 8.5%. The CDR3 is 14 residues long. The germline V gene has CDR1 SGHRS and CDR2 YFSETQ. The V end was cut by 9 bases, the J end by 0 bases, with 14 bases between. Sequencing was performed on peripheral blood. The V call is TRBV5-1, the J call TRBJ2-3; a possible D gene is TRBD1 (6 bases). The clonotype comes from a man between 18 and 29 years old with active or convalescent COVID-19. This CDR3 is CATRGQPSTDTQYF. As DNA, the CDR3 is TGCGCCACCCGAGGACAGCCTAGCACAGATACGCAGTATTTT.